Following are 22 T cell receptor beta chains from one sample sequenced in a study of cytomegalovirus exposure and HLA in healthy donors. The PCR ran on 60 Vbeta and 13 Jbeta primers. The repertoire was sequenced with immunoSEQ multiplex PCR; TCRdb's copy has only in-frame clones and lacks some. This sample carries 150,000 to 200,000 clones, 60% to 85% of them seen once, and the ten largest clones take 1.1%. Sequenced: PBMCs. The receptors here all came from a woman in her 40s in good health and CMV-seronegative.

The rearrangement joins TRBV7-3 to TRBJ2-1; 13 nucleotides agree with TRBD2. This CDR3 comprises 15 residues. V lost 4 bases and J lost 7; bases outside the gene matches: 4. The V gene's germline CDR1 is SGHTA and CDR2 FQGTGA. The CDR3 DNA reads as TGTGCCAGCAGCTGGACTAGCGGGAGTCGTAATGAGCAGTTCTTC. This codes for CASSWTSGSRNEQFF.

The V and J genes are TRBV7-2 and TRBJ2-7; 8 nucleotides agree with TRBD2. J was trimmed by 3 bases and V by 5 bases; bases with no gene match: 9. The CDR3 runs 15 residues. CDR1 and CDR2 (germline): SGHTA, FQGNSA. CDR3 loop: CASSLYLAGHYEQYF. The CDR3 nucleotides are TGTGCCAGCAGCCTCTACTTAGCGGGACACTACGAGCAGTACTTC.

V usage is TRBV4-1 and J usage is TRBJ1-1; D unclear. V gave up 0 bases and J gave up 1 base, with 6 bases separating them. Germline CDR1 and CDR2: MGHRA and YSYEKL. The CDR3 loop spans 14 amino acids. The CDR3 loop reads CASSQDDTNTEAFF. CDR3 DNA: TGCGCCAGCAGCCAAGATGACACGAACACTGAAGCTTTCTTT.

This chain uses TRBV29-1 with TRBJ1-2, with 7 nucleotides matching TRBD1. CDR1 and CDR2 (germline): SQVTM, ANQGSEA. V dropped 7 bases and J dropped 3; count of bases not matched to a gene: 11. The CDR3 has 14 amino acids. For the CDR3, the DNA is TGCAGCGCCACCCACAGGGGCTGGGACTATGGCTACACCTTC. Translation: CSATHRGWDYGYTF.

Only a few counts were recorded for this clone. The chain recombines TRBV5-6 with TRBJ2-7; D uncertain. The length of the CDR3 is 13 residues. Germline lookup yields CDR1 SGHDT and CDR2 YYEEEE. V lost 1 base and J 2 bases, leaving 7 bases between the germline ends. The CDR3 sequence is CASSLSSAYEQYF. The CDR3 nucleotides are TGTGCCAGCAGCTTGAGTTCAGCCTACGAGCAGTACTTC.

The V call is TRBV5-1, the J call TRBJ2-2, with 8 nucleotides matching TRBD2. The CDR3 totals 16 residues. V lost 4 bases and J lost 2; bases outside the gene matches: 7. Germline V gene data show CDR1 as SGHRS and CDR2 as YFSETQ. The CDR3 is CASSPMTSANTGELFF. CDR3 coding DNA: TGCGCCAGCAGCCCAATGACTAGCGCTAACACCGGGGAGCTGTTTTTT. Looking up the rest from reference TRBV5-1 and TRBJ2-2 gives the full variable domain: KAGVTQTPRYLIKTRGQQVTLSCSPISGHRSVSWYQQTPGQGLQFLFEYFSETQRNKGNFPGRFSGRQFSNSRSEMNVSTLELGDSALYLCASSPMTSANTGELFFGEGSRLTVL.

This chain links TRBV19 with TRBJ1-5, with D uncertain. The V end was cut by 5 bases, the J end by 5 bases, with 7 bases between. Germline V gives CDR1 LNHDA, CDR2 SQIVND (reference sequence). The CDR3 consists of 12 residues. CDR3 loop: CASSVRDQPQHF. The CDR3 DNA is TGTGCCAGTAGTGTCCGAGATCAGCCCCAGCATTTT.

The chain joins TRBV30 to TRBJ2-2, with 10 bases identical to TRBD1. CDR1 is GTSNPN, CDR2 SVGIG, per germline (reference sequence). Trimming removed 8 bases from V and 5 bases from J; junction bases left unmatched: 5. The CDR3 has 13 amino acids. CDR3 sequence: CAQGQGNTGELFF. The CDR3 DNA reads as TGTGCCCAGGGACAGGGGAATACCGGGGAGCTGTTTTTT. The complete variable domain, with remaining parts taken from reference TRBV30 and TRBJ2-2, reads SQTIHQWPATLVQPVGSPLSLECTVEGTSNPNLYWYRQAAGRGLQLLFYSVGIGQISSEVPQNLSASRPQDRQFILSSKKLLLSDSGFYLCAQGQGNTGELFFGEGSRLTVL.

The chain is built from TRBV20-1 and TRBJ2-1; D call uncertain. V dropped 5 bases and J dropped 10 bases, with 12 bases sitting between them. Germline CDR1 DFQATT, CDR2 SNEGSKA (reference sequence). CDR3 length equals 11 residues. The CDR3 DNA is TGCAGTGCTTCCTTTAGGAGCGAGCAGTTCTTC. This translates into CSASFRSEQFF.

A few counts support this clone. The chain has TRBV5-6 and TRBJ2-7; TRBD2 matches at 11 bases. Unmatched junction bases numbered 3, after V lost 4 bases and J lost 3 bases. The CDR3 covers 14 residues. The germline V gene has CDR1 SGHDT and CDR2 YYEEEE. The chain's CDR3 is CASSAGTSGYEQYF. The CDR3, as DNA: TGTGCCAGCAGCGCTGGGACTAGCGGCTACGAGCAGTACTTC.

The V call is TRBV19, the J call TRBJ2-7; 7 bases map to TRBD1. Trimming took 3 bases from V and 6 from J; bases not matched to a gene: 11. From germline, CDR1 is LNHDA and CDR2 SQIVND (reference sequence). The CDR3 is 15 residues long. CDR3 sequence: CASSIATGAVGEQYF. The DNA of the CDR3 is TGTGCCAGTAGTATCGCCACAGGGGCCGTCGGCGAGCAGTACTTC.

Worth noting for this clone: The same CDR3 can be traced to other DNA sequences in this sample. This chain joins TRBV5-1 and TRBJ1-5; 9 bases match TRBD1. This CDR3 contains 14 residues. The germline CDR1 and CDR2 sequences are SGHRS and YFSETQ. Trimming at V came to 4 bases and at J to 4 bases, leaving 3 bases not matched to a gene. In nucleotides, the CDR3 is TGCGCCAGCAGCGCCGGGACAGGGAATCAGCCCCAGCATTTT. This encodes CASSAGTGNQPQHF.

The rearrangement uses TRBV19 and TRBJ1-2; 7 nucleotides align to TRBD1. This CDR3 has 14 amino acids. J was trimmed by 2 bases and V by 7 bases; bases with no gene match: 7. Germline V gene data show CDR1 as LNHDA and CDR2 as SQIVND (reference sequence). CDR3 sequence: CASTGQVSNYGYTF. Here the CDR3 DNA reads TGTGCCAGTACCGGACAGGTTTCAAACTATGGCTACACCTTC.

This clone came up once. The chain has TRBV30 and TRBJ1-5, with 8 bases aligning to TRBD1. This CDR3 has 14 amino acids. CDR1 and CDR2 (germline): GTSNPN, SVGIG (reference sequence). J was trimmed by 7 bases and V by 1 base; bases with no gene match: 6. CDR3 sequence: CAWSASRQGQPQHF. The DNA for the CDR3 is TGTGCCTGGAGTGCCTCCCGACAGGGGCAGCCCCAGCATTTT.

CDR3 bases: TGTGCCAGCAGCTTACTAGCGGTAGGGAGGAATGAGCAGTTCTTC. Its protein is CASSLLAVGRNEQFF. The genes are TRBV11-3 and TRBJ2-1; TRBD2 agrees at 7 bases. V shed 2 bases, J shed 7 bases, and the junction held 8 bases outside the gene matches. CDR3 length: 15 residues. The germline V gene has CDR1 SGHNT and CDR2 YENEEA. Based on the CDR3 plus reference TRBV11-3 and TRBJ2-1, the full variable domain is EAGVVQSPRYKIIEKKQPVAFWCNPISGHNTLYWYLQNLGQGPELLIRYENEEAVDDSQLPKDRFSAERLKGVDSTLKIQPAELGDSAVYLCASSLLAVGRNEQFFGPGTRLTVL.

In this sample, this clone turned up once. The CDR3 nucleotides read TGTGCCAGCAGCATGGGGAGCTCCTACAATGAGCAGTTCTTC. Its protein is CASSMGSSYNEQFF. This chain links TRBV5-6 with TRBJ2-1, with D possibly matching TRBD2 (5 bases). The CDR3 loop spans 14 amino acids. Trimming removed 4 bases from V and 0 bases from J, with 8 bases in between. Germline V gene sequence: CDR1 SGHDT, CDR2 YYEEEE.

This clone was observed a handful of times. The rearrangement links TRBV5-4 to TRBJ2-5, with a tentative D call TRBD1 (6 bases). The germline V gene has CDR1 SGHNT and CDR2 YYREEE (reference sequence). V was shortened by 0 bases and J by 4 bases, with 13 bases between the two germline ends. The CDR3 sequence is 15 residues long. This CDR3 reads CASSLVGGSGETQYF. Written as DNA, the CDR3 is TGTGCCAGCAGCTTGGTTGGGGGCTCAGGAGAGACCCAGTACTTC.

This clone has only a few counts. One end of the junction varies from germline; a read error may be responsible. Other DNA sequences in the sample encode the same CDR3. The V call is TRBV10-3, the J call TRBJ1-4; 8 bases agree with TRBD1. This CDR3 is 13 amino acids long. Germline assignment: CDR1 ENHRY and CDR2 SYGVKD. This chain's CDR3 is CAIGDRGNEKLFF. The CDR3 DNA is TGTGCCATCGGTGACAGGGGTAATGAAAAACTGTTTTTC.

Here the CDR3 DNA reads TGTGCCAGCACCAAGACAGGGGGGATTGTGTGGCAGTACTTC. Protein product: CASTKTGGIVWQYF. The chain uses TRBV21-1 and TRBJ2-7; the table's D call, TRBD1, was not checked against the DNA. TRBV21-1 is classified as a pseudogene. This CDR3 has 14 amino acids.

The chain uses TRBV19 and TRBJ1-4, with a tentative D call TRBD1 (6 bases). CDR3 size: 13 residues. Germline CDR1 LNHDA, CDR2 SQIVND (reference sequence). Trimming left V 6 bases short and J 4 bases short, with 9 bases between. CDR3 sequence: CASSGTINEKLFF. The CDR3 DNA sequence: TGTGCCAGTAGCGGGACAATTAATGAAAAACTGTTTTTT.

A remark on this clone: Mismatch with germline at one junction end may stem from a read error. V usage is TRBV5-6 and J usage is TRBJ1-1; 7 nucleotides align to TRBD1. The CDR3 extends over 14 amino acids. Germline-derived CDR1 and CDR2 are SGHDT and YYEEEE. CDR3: CASSTGQVNAEAFF. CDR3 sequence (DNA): TGTGCCAGCAGCACCGGACAGGTGAACGCTGAAGCTTTCTTT.

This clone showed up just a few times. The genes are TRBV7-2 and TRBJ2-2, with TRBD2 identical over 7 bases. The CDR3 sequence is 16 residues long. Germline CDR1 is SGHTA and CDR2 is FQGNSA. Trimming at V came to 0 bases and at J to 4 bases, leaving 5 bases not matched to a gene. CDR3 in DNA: TGTGCCAGCAGCTTAGCGGGAGGGCTGGGCACCGGGGAGCTGTTTTTT. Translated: CASSLAGGLGTGELFF.